This paragraph reports one T cell receptor beta chain. The ends were cut back, 0 bases at V and 4 bases at J, with 9 bases in the middle. Per the germline V gene, CDR1 is SGHVS and CDR2 is FQNEAQ. This CDR3 is 14 amino acids long. Profiled with immunoSEQ multiplex PCR; TCRdb holds only in-frame clones, not every one. The repertoire consists of more than 150,000 clones, with around 85% occurring once and the leading ten covering 7.5% to 10%. The data were obtained in a study of blood T cell repertoires in COVID-19. Sample: peripheral blood. The clonotype originates from a woman of 80 years or more with acute or convalescent COVID-19. This sequence joins TRBV7-8 and TRBJ2-5, with D possibly being TRBD1 (6 bases). CDR3 bases: TGTGCCAGCAGCTTAGCTGGCAGGGGAGAGACCCAGTACTTC. Protein: CASSLAGRGETQYF.